This TCR beta chain was identified during a study of blood T cell repertoires in COVID-19. Repertoires were generated with immunoSEQ multiplex PCR, while TCRdb's copy carries only in-frame clones and drops some. This repertoire shows some 210,000 clones, 70% to 90% found once; its top ten account for roughly 4.5%. Germline CDR1 reads MNHEY; CDR2 reads SVGAGI. This CDR3 has 15 residues. The junction had 2 bases not matched to a gene; V was cut back by 2 bases and J by 5 bases. Adults between about 18 and 95 years of age took part from approximately 24 US areas. Clinical histories supplied by participants themselves formed the basis of cohort assignment.

The chain employs TRBV6-5 and TRBJ1-6, with 8 nucleotides matching TRBD1. The sequenced material came from PBMCs or T cells enriched from blood (not recorded which). The sequence was obtained from a man aged 25-45 years with acute COVID-19. The CDR3 sequence: CASSYRQGNNSPLHF. The DNA of the CDR3 is TGTGCCAGCAGTTACCGACAGGGGAATAATTCACCCCTCCACTTT.